This T cell receptor (beta chain) was captured by sequencing in a study of identical twins (dated by TCRdb to 2016 to 2017). Regarding the research as a whole: To test whether fetal clonotypes persist, this study deep-sequenced TCR alpha and beta repertoires from monozygotic twins, from unrelated adults of various ages, and from cord blood. To rule out contamination, the twin experiments were replicated at different times with different library preparation protocols.

The germline V gene supplies CDR1 MNHEY and CDR2 SVGEGT. Compared with germline, V lacks 2 bases and J lacks 4 bases; bases without a gene match: 7. There are 16 amino acids in the CDR3, from cysteine to phenylalanine inclusive. The read is trimmed to its CDR3 DNA, 48 bases read in frame from base 1. Receptors were amplified or captured by 5' RACE. TCRdb names Illumina HiSeq 2000 as the instrument used. Template switching introduced a universal primer binding site; the final cDNA contained a unique molecular identifier, enabling accurate counting of TCR cDNA molecules. First-strand cDNA for TCR alpha and beta chains was synthesized from specific primers in the conserved constant-segment region. To control for contamination, every cDNA library carried two barcodes: a SMART-Mk sample barcode plus Illumina barcodes. TruSeq adapter sequences, together with Illumina sample barcodes, were added in two successive PCR steps. The TCR alpha and beta cDNA libraries were sequenced on the Illumina HiSeq platform using custom primers. Concerning the study's data processing: Raw reads were processed with MiGEC to extract unique molecular identifiers, and MiXCR was used to determine CDR3 positions. For each individual, recombination models were inferred using an EM algorithm with the repgenHMM and IGoR tools. Shared clonotypes were analyzed with the tcR package in R, and sharing was normalized by the product of cloneset sizes. Out-of-frame nonproductive sequences were analyzed to study raw recombination free of thymic and clonal selection effects. The public reads were reanalyzed by TCRdb: fastp trimming at Q25, MiXCR alignment, in-frame beta chains only. Each CDR3 protein gets just one entry, which takes the most common genes and DNA from the rows behind it. The V and J calls here are based on TCRdb, not the publication. This sample is represented by 250,000 to 350,000 distinct CDR3 sequences; about 8.9% of them were singletons. The ten most abundant clones make up around 2.1% of the sample.

All donors were healthy Caucasians. The twin cohort consisted of three pairs of female monozygotic twins, all aged roughly 18 to 30 years. Miltenyi CD45RO+ enrichment and human naive T-cell isolation kits were used to isolate memory (CD45RO+) and naive T cells from PBMC. General findings and caveats noted by the study authors: Zero-insertion analyses could be partly confounded by invariant T cells such as MAIT and iNKT, though diverse VJ usage argued against such confounding for most clonotypes. Out-of-frame TCR alpha sequences shared between twins showed an excess of low generation-probability sequences compared with coincidental sharing between unrelated individuals. Because the same donors could not be followed over many years, the conclusions relied on cross-sectional statistical analysis. In monozygotic twins, out-of-frame TCR alpha sharing was systematically underestimated by recombination models, although the models agreed with sharing between unrelated individuals. The excess sharing between twins in beta out-of-frame sequences was weaker because fewer shared sequences reduced the signal-to-noise ratio. Abundant cord blood beta clonotypes had fewer insertions, young adult naive repertoires showed a similar but weaker trend, and memory repertoires showed no such trend.

Regarding this clonotype: Its antigen has not been determined. Base qualities are missing; no much larger clone stands one base away.

Separately, the same data were catalogued under a study of yellow fever vaccine responses in identical twins. The second study's paper adds: According to the authors, the vaccine-induced T cell response in identical twins seemed to be partly convergent and partly specific to each individual. Focusing on identical twins, the study followed the T cell clones that responded to the vaccine, and did so with precision.

What was sequenced was memory (CD45RO+) T cells sorted from blood. This sample's cell subset or site label indicates: CD45RO+ enriched T cells. The origin of this receptor is a woman under 30 in good health. The chain was built from TRBV6-2 or TRBV6-3 and TRBJ2-7; 11 bases in the middle match TRBD2. The DNA sequence reads TGTGCCAGCAGTTACCCACCCTCTAGCGGGAGGTACGAGCAGTACTTC. Protein translation: CASSYPPSSGRYEQYF.